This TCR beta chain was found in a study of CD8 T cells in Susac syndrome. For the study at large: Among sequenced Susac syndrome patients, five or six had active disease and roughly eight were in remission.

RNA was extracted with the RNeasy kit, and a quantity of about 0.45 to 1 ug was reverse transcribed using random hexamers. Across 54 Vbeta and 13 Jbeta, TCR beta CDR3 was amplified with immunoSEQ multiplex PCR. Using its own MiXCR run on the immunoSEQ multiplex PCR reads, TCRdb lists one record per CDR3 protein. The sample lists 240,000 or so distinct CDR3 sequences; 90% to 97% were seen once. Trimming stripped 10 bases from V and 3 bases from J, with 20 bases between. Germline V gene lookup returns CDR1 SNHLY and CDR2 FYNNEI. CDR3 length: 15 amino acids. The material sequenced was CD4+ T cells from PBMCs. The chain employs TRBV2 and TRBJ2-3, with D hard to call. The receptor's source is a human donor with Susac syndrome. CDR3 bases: TGTGCCACCGAGCGTGGTGGGTTGGGTACAGATACGCAGTATTTT. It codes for CATERGGLGTDTQYF.